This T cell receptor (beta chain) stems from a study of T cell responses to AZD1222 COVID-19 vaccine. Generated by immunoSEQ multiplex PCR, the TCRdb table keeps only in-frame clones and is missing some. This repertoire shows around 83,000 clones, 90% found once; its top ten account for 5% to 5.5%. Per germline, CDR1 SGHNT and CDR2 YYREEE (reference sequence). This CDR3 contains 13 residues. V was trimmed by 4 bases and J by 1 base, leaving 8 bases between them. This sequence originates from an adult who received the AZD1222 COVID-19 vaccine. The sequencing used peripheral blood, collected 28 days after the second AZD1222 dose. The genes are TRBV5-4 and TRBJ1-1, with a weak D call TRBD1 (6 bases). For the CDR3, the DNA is TGTGCCAGCAGCCCGACAGGGAACACTGAAGCTTTCTTT. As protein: CASSPTGNTEAFF.